Below, 22 T cell receptor beta chains from the same sample are listed, as sequenced in a study of cytomegalovirus exposure and HLA in healthy donors (TCRdb year 2017). The library came from the immunoSEQ multiplex PCR assay. For the multiplex PCR, a mixture combining 60 forward primers for TCR Vbeta segments and 13 reverse primers for TCR Jbeta segments was used. The table was pulled from immuneACCESS by TCRdb, which kept in-frame rearrangements only. Such tables lose some clones; where checked, under half of the loss comes from unresolved V genes, and the rest has no known cause. Counted in this sample were more than 150,000 clones; around 80% of them appeared once. The ten largest clones represent about 1.5% of the sample. Sequencing was done on a sample of PBMCs. The source is a man aged 40-55 years in good health and CMV-seronegative.

This clone was seen more than once but under ten times. The J gene is TRBJ1-2, the V gene TRBV2; D gene ambiguous. Deletions cut 0 bases from V and 4 bases from J, with 9 bases between. Germline V gene data show CDR1 as SNHLY and CDR2 as FYNNEI. This CDR3 region has 14 residues. The CDR3 is CASSEAEGTYGYTF. The DNA for the CDR3 is TGTGCCAGCAGTGAAGCGGAGGGTACCTATGGCTACACCTTC.

The rearrangement links TRBV11-2 to TRBJ2-7; possible D gene TRBD1, 6 bases. Germline-derived CDR1 and CDR2 are SGHAT and FQNNGV. The CDR3 contains 15 residues. V lost 5 bases, J lost 0 bases, and 14 bases lay in between. The CDR3 here is CASSPTGHSSYEQYF. The CDR3 bases are TGTGCCAGCAGCCCCACGGGACATAGCTCCTACGAGCAGTACTTC.

J is TRBJ2-3 and V is TRBV11-3; 8 nucleotides match TRBD1. This CDR3 has 14 amino acids. Unmatched junction bases numbered 2, after V lost 3 bases and J lost 3 bases. Germline CDR1 reads SGHNT; CDR2 reads YENEEA. Written as DNA, the CDR3 is TGTGCCAGCAGCTTGCGACAGGGGACAGATACGCAGTATTTT. Translated: CASSLRQGTDTQYF.

This clone has just a few counts. The V and J genes are TRBV9 and TRBJ2-7, with 7 bases identical to TRBD2. This CDR3 region has 14 residues. Germline assignment: CDR1 SGDLS and CDR2 YYNGEE. The J segment lost 6 bases and the V segment lost 0 bases, leaving 6 bases of the junction unmatched. The CDR3 reads CASSVVGEGREQYF. The CDR3, as DNA: TGTGCCAGCAGCGTAGTGGGGGAGGGCCGCGAGCAGTACTTC.

The CDR3 coding sequence is TGTGCCAGCAGCGCTCAGGGGGCTGAAGCTTTCTTT. Encoded protein: CASSAQGAEAFF. V and J are TRBV5-4 and TRBJ1-1; 7 nucleotides agree with TRBD1. J lost 6 bases, V lost 4 bases, and 3 bases had no gene match. Germline V gene sequence: CDR1 SGHNT, CDR2 YYREEE (reference sequence). The CDR3 is 12 residues long. Using reference TRBV5-4 and TRBJ1-1 for the parts outside the CDR3, the full variable domain is ETGVTQSPTHLIKTRGQQVTLRCSSQSGHNTVSWYQQALGQGPQFIFQYYREEENGRGNFPPRFSGLQFPNYSSELNVNALELDDSALYLCASSAQGAEAFFGQGTRLTVV.

The V and J genes are TRBV28 and TRBJ2-5; 9 nucleotides align to TRBD2. CDR1 and CDR2 (germline): MDHEN, SYDVKM. The CDR3 runs 14 residues. Trimming took 5 bases from V and 4 from J; bases not matched to a gene: 5. The CDR3 coding sequence is TGTGCCAGCAGTGTCACTAGCGGGTCAGAGACCCAGTACTTC. It translates to CASSVTSGSETQYF.

The chain's CDR3 is CASSEWVGSADTQYF. The CDR3 region has the DNA TGTGCCAGCAGTGAATGGGTTGGTAGCGCGGATACGCAGTATTTT. The V call is TRBV2, the J call TRBJ2-3, with a weak D call TRBD2 (5 bases). The CDR3 length is 15 residues. CDR1 and CDR2 (germline): SNHLY, FYNNEI. The ends were cut back, 2 bases at V and 6 bases at J, with 15 bases in the middle.

V gene TRBV9 combines with J gene TRBJ2-3; the match to TRBD2 covers 8 bases. Germline V CDR1 and CDR2: SGDLS, YYNGEE. CDR3 length equals 15 residues. V was pared by 5 bases and J by 1 base, with 6 bases of the junction left unmatched. The CDR3 spells CASSRAGVGTDTQYF. The CDR3 region has the DNA TGTGCCAGCAGTCGAGCGGGAGTGGGCACAGATACGCAGTATTTT.

The chain joins TRBV30 to TRBJ1-1; 10 nucleotides match TRBD1. The CDR3 is made up of 13 amino acids. Per the germline V gene, CDR1 is GTSNPN and CDR2 is SVGIG (reference sequence). With V trimmed by 2 bases and J by 5 bases, 2 bases remained unmatched. CDR3 loop: CAWSRDRGTEAFF. The DNA of the CDR3 is TGTGCCTGGAGTCGGGACAGGGGAACTGAAGCTTTCTTT.

The rearrangement joins TRBV18 to TRBJ2-7; the match to TRBD1 covers 10 bases. V shed 1 base and J 7 bases; nucleotides not matched to a gene: 4. Germline CDR1 reads KGHSH; CDR2 reads LQKENI. CDR3 length equals 14 residues. CDR3 in DNA: TGTGCCAGCTCACCACGGGGGACAGGGGAAGAGCAGTACTTC. It yields the protein CASSPRGTGEEQYF.

The rearrangement links TRBV7-9 to TRBJ2-7; 9 positions match TRBD1. Germline CDR1 and CDR2: SEHNR and FQNEAQ (reference sequence). J lost 4 bases, V lost 3 bases, and 7 bases had no gene match. CDR3 size: 15 residues. Here the CDR3 reads CASSLPRTGAYEQYF. The CDR3 DNA follows: TGTGCCAGCAGCTTGCCGAGGACAGGGGCGTACGAGCAGTACTTC.

This clone showed up just a few times. V is TRBV5-4 and J is TRBJ1-6, with TRBD1 identical over 10 bases. The CDR3 contains 15 residues. The germline V gene has CDR1 SGHNT and CDR2 YYREEE (reference sequence). J lost 10 bases, V lost 4 bases, and 8 bases had no gene match. The CDR3, as DNA: TGTGCCAGCAGCAGCCGGGACAGGGGTTTGTCACCCCTCCACTTT. This gives the protein CASSSRDRGLSPLHF.

The chain joins TRBV7-8 to TRBJ1-1; TRBD1 is a possible D gene (5 bases). Germline V lookup: CDR1 SGHVS, CDR2 FQNEAQ. Between the trimmed V and J ends, which lost 5 bases and 2 bases, there was a span of 21 bases. The CDR3 is 17 amino acids. The CDR3 nucleotides read TGTGCCAGCAGCACACCACGAAAGGGGCTTCAAAACACTGAAGCTTTCTTT. Residues: CASSTPRKGLQNTEAFF.

V usage is TRBV7-8 and J usage is TRBJ2-7, with 9 nucleotides matching TRBD1. V shed 4 bases and J 2 bases; nucleotides not matched to a gene: 6. The CDR3 loop spans 15 amino acids. Germline CDR1 SGHVS, CDR2 FQNEAQ. The DNA for the CDR3 is TGTGCCAGCAGCTCTTCCGGGACAGGGCCCTACGAGCAGTACTTC. This translates into CASSSSGTGPYEQYF.

This clone appeared a few times. The chain is built from TRBV7-8 and TRBJ1-1; D is unresolved. There are 14 residues in the CDR3. V shed 4 bases and J shed 4 bases, with 13 bases lying between them. Germline V gene data show CDR1 as SGHVS and CDR2 as FQNEAQ. CDR3: CASSSRPISTEAFF. CDR3 bases: TGTGCCAGCAGCTCCCGCCCTATAAGCACTGAAGCTTTCTTT.

The chain employs TRBV19 and TRBJ2-3; D may be TRBD2 (6 bases). V was pared by 7 bases and J by 1 base, with 18 bases between. CDR3 size: 16 residues. CDR1 is LNHDA, CDR2 SQIVND, per germline (reference sequence). The CDR3 DNA is TGTGCCAGTAACCGGGACTTGAGTTCCCGCACAGATACGCAGTATTTT. Its translation is CASNRDLSSRTDTQYF. The variable domain in full, completed from reference TRBV19 and TRBJ2-3, reads DGGITQSPKYLFRKEGQNVTLSCEQNLNHDAMYWYRQDPGQGLRLIYYSQIVNDFQKGDIAEGYSVSREKKESFPLTVTSAQKNPTAFYLCASNRDLSSRTDTQYFGPGTRLTVL.

CDR3 in DNA: TGTGCCTGGAGTGAGGAGGCAGTCTCTGGAAACACCATATATTTT. The encoded protein is CAWSEEAVSGNTIYF. The chain carries TRBV30 and TRBJ1-3; the D is unclear. Germline V lookup: CDR1 GTSNPN, CDR2 SVGIG (reference sequence). The CDR3 runs to 15 residues. The V end was cut by 1 base, the J end by 0 bases, with 10 bases between.

The CDR3 region is CASSPSKGGGNQPQHF. The CDR3 nucleotides read TGTGCCAGCTCACCGTCGAAGGGAGGGGGCAATCAGCCCCAGCATTTT. This sequence joins TRBV18 and TRBJ1-5; possible D gene TRBD1, 5 bases. Trimming took 3 bases from V and 2 from J, leaving 14 bases between them. CDR3 length: 16 residues. Germline V gives CDR1 KGHSH, CDR2 LQKENI. Based on the CDR3 plus reference TRBV18 and TRBJ1-5, the full variable domain is NAGVMQNPRHLVRRRGQEARLRCSPMKGHSHVYWYRQLPEEGLKFMVYLQKENIIDESGMPKERFSAEFPKEGPSILRIQQVVRGDSAAYFCASSPSKGGGNQPQHFGDGTRLSIL.

The chain combines TRBV6-6 with TRBJ1-5; TRBD1 matches 7 bases. The CDR3 covers 16 residues. V dropped 2 bases and J dropped 1; count of bases not matched to a gene: 5. Germline V CDR1 and CDR2: MNHNY, SVGAGI (reference sequence). CDR3 coding DNA: TGTGCCAGCAGTTACCGCGACAGGGAAAGCAATCAGCCCCAGCATTTT. As protein: CASSYRDRESNQPQHF.

The genes are TRBV28 and TRBJ1-1, with no clear D. Germline V CDR1 and CDR2: MDHEN, SYDVKM. This CDR3 is 15 amino acids long. V lost 3 bases and J 0 bases, leaving 11 bases between the germline ends. CDR3 DNA: TGTGCCAGCAGTTTGATTCGGGTGATGAACACTGAAGCTTTCTTT. This encodes CASSLIRVMNTEAFF.

V usage is TRBV7-9 and J usage is TRBJ2-2; possibly TRBD2 for D (5 bases). Per the germline V gene, CDR1 is SEHNR and CDR2 is FQNEAQ (reference sequence). This CDR3 comprises 15 residues. V lost 3 bases to trimming and J lost 2 bases, with 10 bases between them. The chain's CDR3 is CASSFAGRNTGELFF. Written as DNA, the CDR3 is TGTGCCAGCAGCTTCGCGGGCCGAAACACCGGGGAGCTGTTTTTT.

The chain combines TRBV6-1 with TRBJ2-5; TRBD2 might be the D (6 bases). There are 15 residues in the CDR3. The V gene's germline CDR1 is MNHNS and CDR2 SASEGT. Trimming removed 4 bases from V and 2 bases from J, with 14 bases in between. The CDR3 protein is CASSATGTSQETQYF. CDR3 bases: TGTGCCAGCAGTGCCACCGGGACTTCACAAGAGACCCAGTACTTC.